This T cell receptor (beta chain) was obtained from a study of T cell clonality in common variable immunodeficiency. Study-level findings and limits: In common variable immunodeficiency, TCR beta chains reportedly carried fewer deletions and N-nucleotide insertions.

Sequencing was performed with immunoSEQ multiplex PCR; in TCRdb, only in-frame clones are kept and a portion is missing. This repertoire holds tens of thousands of clones, and none appear only once. CDR3 length: 17 residues. Losses at the gene ends were 3 bases for V and 6 bases for J; bases not matched to a gene: 12. Germline assignment: CDR1 LNHDA and CDR2 SQIVND (reference sequence). This clone was seen ten or more times. The antigen is unknown. The read finishes 3 residues shy of the CDR3 end, and the germline J gene is used to complete it. The chain couples TRBV19 to TRBJ1-5; 9 bases map to TRBD1. The material sequenced was peripheral blood mononuclear cells. This TCR was sampled from a person between 18 and 70 years old in good health. CDR3 sequence reads: CASSIRTGARLGQPQHF. The covered CDR3 bases are TGTGCCAGTAGTATCCGGACAGGGGCGCGGTTGGGTCAGCCC.